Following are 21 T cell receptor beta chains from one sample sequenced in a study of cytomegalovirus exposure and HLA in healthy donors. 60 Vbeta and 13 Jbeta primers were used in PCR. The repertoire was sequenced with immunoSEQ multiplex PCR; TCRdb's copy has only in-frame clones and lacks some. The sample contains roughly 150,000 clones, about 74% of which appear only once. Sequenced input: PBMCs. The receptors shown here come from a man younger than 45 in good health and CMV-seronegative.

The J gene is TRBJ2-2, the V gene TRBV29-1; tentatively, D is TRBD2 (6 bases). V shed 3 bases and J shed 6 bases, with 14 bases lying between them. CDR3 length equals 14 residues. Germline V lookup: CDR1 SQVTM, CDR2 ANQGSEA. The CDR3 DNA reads TGCAGCGTTGACGATGGGACTTACCCCGGGGAGCTGTTTTTT. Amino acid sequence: CSVDDGTYPGELFF.

CDR3 in DNA: TGCGCCAGCAGCTTGGCACCACCGGGGGGGATCTCCTACAATGAGCAGTTCTTC. It codes for CASSLAPPGGISYNEQFF. This chain connects TRBV5-1 to TRBJ2-1, with 8 bases matching TRBD2. CDR1 SGHRS and CDR2 YFSETQ come from the germline V gene. Germline trimming cut 0 bases from V and 0 bases from J; bases unmatched to any gene: 8. The CDR3 spans 18 residues.

CDR3 nucleotide sequence: TGTGCCAGCGCCTTGACAGGGGGGGCCTACGAGCAGTACTTC. It codes for CASALTGGAYEQYF. This chain joins TRBV28 and TRBJ2-7; 9 bases map to TRBD1. From germline, CDR1 is MDHEN and CDR2 SYDVKM. The CDR3 extends over 14 amino acids. After removal of 8 bases from V and 2 bases from J, the junction contained 7 bases not matched to a gene.

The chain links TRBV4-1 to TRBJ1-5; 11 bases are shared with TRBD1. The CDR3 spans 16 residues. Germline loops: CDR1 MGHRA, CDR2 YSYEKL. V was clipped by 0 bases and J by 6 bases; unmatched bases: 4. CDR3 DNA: TGCGCCAGCAGCCAAGAGGGGACAGGGGGACCTCAGCCCCAGCATTTT. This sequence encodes CASSQEGTGGPQPQHF.

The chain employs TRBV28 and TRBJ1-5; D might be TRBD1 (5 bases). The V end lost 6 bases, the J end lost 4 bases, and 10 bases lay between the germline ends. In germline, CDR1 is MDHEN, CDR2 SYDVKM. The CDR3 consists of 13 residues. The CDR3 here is CASRSGGNQPQHF. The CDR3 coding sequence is TGTGCCAGCAGGAGCGGGGGAAATCAGCCCCAGCATTTT.

The CDR3 sequence is CASSQGTSGELFF. The CDR3 nucleotides read TGCGCCAGCAGCCAGGGCACATCCGGGGAGCTGTTTTTT. This chain links TRBV4-1 with TRBJ2-2; no clear D. V lost 3 bases to trimming and J lost 6 bases, with 8 bases between them. This CDR3 has 13 amino acids. CDR1 is MGHRA and CDR2 is YSYEKL in the germline V gene.

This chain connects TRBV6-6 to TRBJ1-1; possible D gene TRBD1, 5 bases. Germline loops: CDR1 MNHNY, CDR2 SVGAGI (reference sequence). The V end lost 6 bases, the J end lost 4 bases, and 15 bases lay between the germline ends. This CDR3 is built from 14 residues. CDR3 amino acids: CASRRGGWGTEAFF. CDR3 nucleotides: TGTGCCAGCAGACGGGGGGGATGGGGCACTGAAGCTTTCTTT.

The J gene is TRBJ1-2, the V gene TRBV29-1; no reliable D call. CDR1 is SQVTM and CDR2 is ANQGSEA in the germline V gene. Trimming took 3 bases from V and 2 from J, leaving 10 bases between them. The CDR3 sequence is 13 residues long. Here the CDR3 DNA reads TGCAGCGTTGATTCGCGGGAGAACTATGGCTACACCTTC. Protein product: CSVDSRENYGYTF. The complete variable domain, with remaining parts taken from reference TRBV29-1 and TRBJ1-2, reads SAVISQKPSRDICQRGTSLTIQCQVDSQVTMMFWYRQQPGQSLTLIATANQGSEATYESGFVIDKFPISRPNLTFSTLTVSNMSPEDSSIYLCSVDSRENYGYTFGSGTRLTVV.

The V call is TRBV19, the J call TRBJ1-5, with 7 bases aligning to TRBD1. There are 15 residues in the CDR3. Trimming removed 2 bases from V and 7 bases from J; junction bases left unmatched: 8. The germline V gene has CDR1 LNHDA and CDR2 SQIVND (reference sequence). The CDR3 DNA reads TGTGCCAGTAGTATAATGGAGGGGGCGGAACAGCCCCAGCATTTT. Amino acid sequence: CASSIMEGAEQPQHF.

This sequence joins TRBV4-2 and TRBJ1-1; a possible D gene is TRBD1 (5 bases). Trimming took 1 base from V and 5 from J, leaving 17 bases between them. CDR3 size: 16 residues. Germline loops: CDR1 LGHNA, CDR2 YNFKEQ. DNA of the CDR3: TGTGCCAGCAGCCAAGTGTTCCCCAGGGTCGGTACTGAAGCTTTCTTT. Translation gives CASSQVFPRVGTEAFF.

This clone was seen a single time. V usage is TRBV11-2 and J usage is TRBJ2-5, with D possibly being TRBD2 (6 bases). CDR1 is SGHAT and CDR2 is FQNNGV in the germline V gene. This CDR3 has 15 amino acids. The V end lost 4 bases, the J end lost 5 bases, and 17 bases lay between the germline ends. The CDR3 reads CASSSPGNGGETQYF. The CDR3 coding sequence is TGTGCCAGCAGCTCTCCGGGGAACGGAGGGGAGACCCAGTACTTC.

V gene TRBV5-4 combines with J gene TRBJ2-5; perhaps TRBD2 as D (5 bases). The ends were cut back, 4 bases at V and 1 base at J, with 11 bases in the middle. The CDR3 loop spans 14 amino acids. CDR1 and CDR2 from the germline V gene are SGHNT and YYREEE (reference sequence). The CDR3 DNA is TGTGCCAGCAGCGCGACTAACCTCCAAGAGACCCAGTACTTC. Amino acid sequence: CASSATNLQETQYF.

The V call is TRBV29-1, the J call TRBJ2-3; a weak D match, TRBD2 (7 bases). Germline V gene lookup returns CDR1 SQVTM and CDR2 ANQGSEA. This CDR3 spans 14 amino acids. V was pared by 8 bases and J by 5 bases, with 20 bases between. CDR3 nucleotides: TGCAGCACCCTCGGGGGGCGGAGAGGAGATACGCAGTATTTT. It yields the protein CSTLGGRRGDTQYF.

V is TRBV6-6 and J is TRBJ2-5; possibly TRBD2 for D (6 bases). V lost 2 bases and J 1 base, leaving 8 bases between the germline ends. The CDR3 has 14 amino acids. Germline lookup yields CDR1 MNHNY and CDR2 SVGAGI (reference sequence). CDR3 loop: CASSYDGGQETQYF. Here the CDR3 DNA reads TGTGCCAGCAGTTACGACGGGGGCCAAGAGACCCAGTACTTC.

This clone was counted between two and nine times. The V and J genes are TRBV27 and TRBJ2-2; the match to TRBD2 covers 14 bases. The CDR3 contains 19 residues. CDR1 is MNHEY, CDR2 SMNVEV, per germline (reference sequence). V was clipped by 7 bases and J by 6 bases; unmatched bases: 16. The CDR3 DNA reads TGTGCCAGCAAGAAGGAGCAAACCGGGACTAGCGGGAGTCCCGGGGAGCTGTTTTTT. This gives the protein CASKKEQTGTSGSPGELFF.

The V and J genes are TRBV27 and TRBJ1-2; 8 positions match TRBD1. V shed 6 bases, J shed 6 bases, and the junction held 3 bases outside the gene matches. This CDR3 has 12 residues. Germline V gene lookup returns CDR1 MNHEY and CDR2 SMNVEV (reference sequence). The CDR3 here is CASRTGGDGYTF. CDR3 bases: TGTGCCAGCAGAACAGGGGGGGATGGCTACACCTTC.

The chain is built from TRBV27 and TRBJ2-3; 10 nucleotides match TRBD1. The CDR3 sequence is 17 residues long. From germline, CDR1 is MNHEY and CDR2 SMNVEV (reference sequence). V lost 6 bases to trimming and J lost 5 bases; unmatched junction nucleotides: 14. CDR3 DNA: TGTGCCAGCAGCCAGCGACCCGGGACAGGGGTTGGAGATACGCAGTATTTT. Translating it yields CASSQRPGTGVGDTQYF.

The CDR3 protein is CASSDRREGPDTQYF. CDR3 coding DNA: TGTGCCAGCAGTGACCGGCGGGAGGGGCCAGATACGCAGTATTTT. This chain uses TRBV6-4 with TRBJ2-3; 9 nucleotides align to TRBD2. V lost 2 bases and J lost 4; bases outside the gene matches: 4. The V gene's germline CDR1 is MRHNA and CDR2 SNTAGT. The CDR3 covers 15 residues.

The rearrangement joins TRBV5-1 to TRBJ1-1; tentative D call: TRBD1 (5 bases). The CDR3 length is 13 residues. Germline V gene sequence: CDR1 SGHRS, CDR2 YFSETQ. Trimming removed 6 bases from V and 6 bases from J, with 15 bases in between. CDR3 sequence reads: CASIGPLGPEAFF. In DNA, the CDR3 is TGCGCCAGCATCGGGCCCTTGGGGCCTGAAGCTTTCTTT.

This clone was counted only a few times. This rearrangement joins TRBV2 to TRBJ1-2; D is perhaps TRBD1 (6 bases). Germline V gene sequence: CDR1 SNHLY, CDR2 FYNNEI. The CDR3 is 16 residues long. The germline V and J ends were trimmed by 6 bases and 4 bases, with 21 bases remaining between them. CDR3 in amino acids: CASRRLRQARGYGYTF. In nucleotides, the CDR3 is TGTGCCAGCAGGAGATTAAGACAGGCTAGAGGCTATGGCTACACCTTC.

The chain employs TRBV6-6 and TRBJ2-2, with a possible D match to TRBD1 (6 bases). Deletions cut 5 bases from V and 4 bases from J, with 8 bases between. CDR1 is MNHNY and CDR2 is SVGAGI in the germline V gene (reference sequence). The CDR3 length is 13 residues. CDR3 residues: CASSTRGTGELFF. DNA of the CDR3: TGTGCCAGCAGTACCAGGGGCACCGGGGAGCTGTTTTTT.